What follows describes a single T cell receptor beta chain. The antigen remains unidentified. The data were taken from a study of radiotherapy plus CTLA-4 blockade in lung cancer. Study conclusions and caveats: Radiotherapy with ipilimumab was followed by blood expansion of tumor-derived clones.

TCRdb's copy holds only in-frame clones and misses some; the assay was immunoSEQ multiplex PCR. Found here are more than 65,000 clones, over 80% of them singletons; the top ten hold just over 0.8%. Patients in the study, people with chemo-refractory metastatic non-small-cell lung cancer, received focal radiation plus ipilimumab CTLA-4 blockade. V was pared by 4 bases and J by 2 bases, with 12 bases between. There are 16 residues in the CDR3. Germline V CDR1 and CDR2: MNHEY, SMNVEV (reference sequence). This clonotype was obtained from a human donor with non-small cell lung cancer who had stable disease on radiotherapy plus ipilimumab. This chain connects TRBV27 to TRBJ2-6; D uncertain. This material consisted of peripheral blood, taken from a patient treated with radiotherapy plus ipilimumab. The CDR3 bases are TGTGCCAGCAGTTCCCCAGGCTTACCTGGGGCCAACGTCCTGACTTTC. Protein product: CASSSPGLPGANVLTF.